This TCR beta chain was obtained from a study of shared clonotypes between healthy human individuals. Method: immunoSEQ multiplex PCR; TCRdb's copy keeps in-frame clones and lacks some. The data contain 550,000 to 850,000 clones, 72% of them singletons. V dropped 8 bases and J dropped 2 bases, with 7 bases sitting between them. The length of the CDR3 is 12 residues. Germline CDR1 reads ENHRY; CDR2 reads SYGVKD. The source is a woman in her thirties in good health. The sample comprised memory CD4+ T cells sorted from blood. Documented subset: CD45RA-negative fraction. This chain connects TRBV10-3 to TRBJ1-5; D remains ambiguous. CDR3 DNA sequence: TGTGCCATCGGGGAAGGCAATCAGCCCCAGCATTTT. Translated: CAIGEGNQPQHF.